One sample yielded the 23 T cell receptor beta chains listed below, sequenced in a study of T cells in Graves' hyperthyroidism and ophthalmopathy. Amplification of TCR beta CDR3 regions was performed using RNA transcripts as template. Initially, a first-round RT-PCR of the TCR CDR3 employed the HTBI primer set. TCRdb recomputed calls from the multiplex PCR reads with MiXCR, one row per CDR3 protein. This table holds 500,000 to 800,000 distinct CDR3 sequences, just under 45% found once. The specimen was peripheral blood or thyroid tissue (not recorded which). These receptors were collected from an adult man with Graves' disease, either hyperthyroidism or ophthalmopathy (not recorded which).

This clonotype was counted at least ten times. V and J are TRBV15 and TRBJ1-5; possibly TRBD1 for D (5 bases). Trimming took off 0 bases at V and 4 bases at J, with 10 bases between the two ends. The CDR3 contains 15 residues. The V gene's germline CDR1 is LNHNV and CDR2 YYDKDF (reference sequence). CDR3 loop: CATSRDLRGNQPQHF. In DNA form, the CDR3 reads TGTGCCACCAGCAGAGATCTCCGGGGGAATCAGCCCCAGCATTTT.

The chain uses TRBV6-1 and TRBJ1-5; no clear D. CDR3 size: 16 residues. Trimming took 3 bases from V and 0 from J, leaving 12 bases between them. CDR1 is MNHNS, CDR2 SASEGT, per germline. DNA of the CDR3: TGTGCCAGCAGTGAGTATGTAGGTTATAGCAATCAGCCCCAGCATTTT. Translated, it gives CASSEYVGYSNQPQHF.

The chain uses TRBV20-1 and TRBJ2-7; D is undetermined. The CDR3 extends over 13 amino acids. Trimming pared 3 bases from V and 2 bases from J, leaving 11 bases between. Germline CDR1 and CDR2: DFQATT and SNEGSKA (reference sequence). The CDR3 reads CSARLGGAYEQYF. CDR3 in DNA: TGCAGTGCTAGGTTGGGCGGAGCCTACGAGCAGTACTTC.

This clonotype has a count of ten or more. The V call is TRBV24-1, the J call TRBJ1-2; D unresolved. Trimming took off 4 bases at V and 1 base at J, with 9 bases between the two ends. Germline V gives CDR1 KGHDR, CDR2 SFDVKD. The CDR3 spans 14 residues. CDR3 sequence reads: CATSESTDNYGYTF. The CDR3 DNA reads as TGTGCCACCAGTGAGTCGACCGATAACTATGGCTACACCTTC.

V gene TRBV6-1 combines with J gene TRBJ1-5; weak D call: TRBD1 (5 bases). CDR3 length: 14 amino acids. V lost 5 bases and J lost 7, with 15 bases in between. From germline, CDR1 is MNHNS and CDR2 SASEGT. The CDR3 DNA sequence: TGTGCCAGCAGTTACAGGCAGGAGGACCAGCCCCAGCATTTT. Residues: CASSYRQEDQPQHF.

Note on this clonotype: One end of the junction is discordant with germline, which a read error may explain. V is TRBV10-3 and J is TRBJ1-6; 7 bases match TRBD1. Germline V lookup: CDR1 ENHRY, CDR2 SYGVKD. The CDR3 spans 15 residues. This chain's CDR3 is CASSEGTATNSPLHF. The CDR3 nucleotides are TGTGCCAGCAGTGAGGGGACAGCTACTAATTCACCCCTCCACTTT.

CDR3 amino acids: CASSLVGARGSYEQYF. The CDR3 nucleotides read TGTGCCAGCAGCTTAGTCGGGGCGAGGGGCTCCTACGAGCAGTACTTC. J is TRBJ2-7 and V is TRBV7-9; D may correspond to TRBD1 or TRBD2 (5 bases each). The CDR3 covers 16 residues. The germline gives CDR1 SEHNR, CDR2 FQNEAQ (reference sequence). The ends were cut back, 1 base at V and 0 bases at J, with 13 bases in the middle.

This chain links TRBV2 with TRBJ2-7; tentatively, D is TRBD2 (6 bases). V was shortened by 4 bases and J by 2 bases, with 15 bases between the two germline ends. This CDR3 has 15 amino acids. Germline values: CDR1 SNHLY, CDR2 FYNNEI. This CDR3 is CASSGPAGYPYEQYF. CDR3 sequence (DNA): TGTGCCAGCAGTGGCCCAGCGGGTTACCCCTACGAGCAGTACTTC.

The V gene is TRBV6-5, the J gene TRBJ1-2; TRBD1 might be the D (5 bases). The germline V gene has CDR1 MNHEY and CDR2 SVGAGI. The CDR3 loop spans 16 amino acids. The V end was cut by 4 bases, the J end by 5 bases, with 20 bases between. CDR3 in amino acids: CASSSSGAADPYGYTF. The CDR3 nucleotides are TGTGCCAGCAGTTCAAGTGGGGCAGCTGATCCATATGGCTACACCTTC.

This sequence joins TRBV7-9 and TRBJ2-7; 9 bases align to TRBD1. Germline V gene lookup returns CDR1 SEHNR and CDR2 FQNEAQ (reference sequence). The J segment lost 6 bases and the V segment lost 4 bases, leaving 7 bases of the junction unmatched. There are 14 residues in the CDR3. The CDR3 reads CASSWDRDLGEQYF. Here the CDR3 DNA reads TGTGCCAGCAGCTGGGACAGGGATCTGGGCGAGCAGTACTTC.

Turning to this clonotype: A read error is possible here, since a much larger clone lies one base away. This chain uses TRBV2 with TRBJ1-5, with D possibly TRBD1 on 6 matching bases. V was pared by 1 base and J by 5 bases, with 6 bases between. The CDR3 runs to 13 residues. Germline lookup yields CDR1 SNHLY and CDR2 FYNNEI. The CDR3: CASSEDRDQPQHF. Written as DNA, the CDR3 is TGTGCCAGCAGTGAAGACAGGGATCAGCCCCAGCATTTT. Supplemented by reference TRBV2 and TRBJ1-5, the full variable domain reads EPEVTQTPSHQVTQMGQEVILRCVPISNHLYFYWYRQILGQKVEFLVSFYNNEISEKSEIFDDQFSVERPDGSNFTLKIRSTKLEDSAMYFCASSEDRDQPQHFGDGTRLSIL.

The chain carries TRBV9 and TRBJ1-5; 7 positions match TRBD1. Looked up from germline, CDR1 is SGDLS and CDR2 is YYNGEE. The ends lost 3 bases at V and 5 bases at J; junction bases unmatched: 8. The CDR3 is 15 residues long. Here the CDR3 reads CASSDGEGAYQPQHF. The CDR3 bases are TGTGCCAGCAGCGACGGAGAGGGGGCCTATCAGCCCCAGCATTTT.

The V gene is TRBV14, the J gene TRBJ2-7; the D gene is possibly TRBD2 (5 bases). Trimming removed 2 bases from V and 5 bases from J, with 16 bases in between. The germline CDR1 and CDR2 sequences are SGHDN and FVKESK. This CDR3 has 15 residues. For the CDR3, the DNA is TGTGCCAGCAGCCAATTCCAAGAGGGTCCCAACGAGCAGTACTTC. Its translation is CASSQFQEGPNEQYF.

There are many counts of this clonotype. The genes are TRBV2 and TRBJ2-7; D uncertain. The CDR3 runs 12 residues. The V end lost 6 bases, the J end lost 2 bases, and 8 bases lay between the germline ends. Per the germline V gene, CDR1 is SNHLY and CDR2 is FYNNEI. The CDR3 DNA sequence: TGTGCCAGCAGGGCGGCAACCTACGAGCAGTACTTC. As protein: CASRAATYEQYF.

The chain has TRBV29-1 and TRBJ2-5, with a possible D match to TRBD1 (5 bases). This CDR3 contains 12 residues. Deletions cut 7 bases from V and 5 bases from J, with 14 bases between. From germline, CDR1 is SQVTM and CDR2 ANQGSEA. The CDR3, as DNA: TGCAGCGGGACAATGACAGAGGAGACCCAGTACTTC. Translation gives CSGTMTEETQYF.

On this clonotype: Being one base from a much bigger clone, this may be a read error. The conserved phenylalanine or tryptophan is not found at the CDR3 terminus, so this likely reflects a read error. The rearrangement uses TRBV7-4 and TRBJ1-1; D is perhaps TRBD1 (6 bases). From germline, CDR1 is SGHVT and CDR2 SQSDAQ. The V end was cut by 2 bases, the J end by 5 bases, with 12 bases between. CDR3 length equals 14 residues. The DNA of the CDR3 is TGTGCCAGCAGCTTACATAGGGACAAGACTGAAGCTTTCCTT. It codes for CASSLHRDKTEAFL.

The chain is built from TRBV2 and TRBJ1-4; 8 bases agree with TRBD1. The germline CDR1 and CDR2 sequences are SNHLY and FYNNEI. The CDR3 runs 18 residues. The ends lost 1 base at V and 0 bases at J; junction bases unmatched: 7. Written as DNA, the CDR3 is TGTGCCAGCAGTGAAGAGACAGGGGTGTTCTCAACTAATGAAAAACTGTTTTTT. It specifies CASSEETGVFSTNEKLFF.

This clonotype was seen more than once but under ten times. At one of its ends the junction is not consistent with the germline gene, which may arise from a read error. The chain combines TRBV7-8 with TRBJ1-6; maybe TRBD1 (6 bases). Germline values: CDR1 SGHVS, CDR2 FQNEAQ. This CDR3 is 17 amino acids long. The CDR3 coding sequence is TGTGCCAGCAGCCTAGCTTACGGGGGCGGGTATAATTCACCCCTCCACTTT. It translates to CASSLAYGGGYNSPLHF. The full variable domain, completed using reference TRBV7-8 and TRBJ1-6, is GAGVSQSPRYKVAKRGQDVALRCDPISGHVSLFWYQQALGQGPEFLTYFQNEAQLDKSGLPSDRFFAERPEGSVSTLKIQRTQQEDSAVYLCASSLAYGGGYNSPLHFGNGTRLTVT.

This clonotype was seen a few times. CDR3 DNA sequence: TGTGCCAGCAGTTACTCTAGCGGGAGCAACTACGAGCAGTACTTC. The encoded protein is CASSYSSGSNYEQYF. The chain employs TRBV2 and TRBJ2-7; 10 bases match TRBD2. The germline CDR1 and CDR2 sequences are SNHLY and FYNNEI. Trimming at V came to 5 bases and at J to 3 bases, leaving 7 bases not matched to a gene. This CDR3 has 15 residues.

In its sample, this clonotype was seen a few times. V usage is TRBV14 and J usage is TRBJ1-2; a weak D match, TRBD1 (5 bases). This CDR3 is 14 amino acids long. Germline CDR1 SGHDN, CDR2 FVKESK. V was pared by 0 bases and J by 7 bases, with 12 bases between. The CDR3 protein is CASSQEGGVGGYTF. Written as DNA, the CDR3 is TGTGCCAGCAGCCAAGAGGGAGGGGTTGGTGGCTACACCTTC.

This clonotype was detected ten times or more. V usage is TRBV24-1 and J usage is TRBJ2-6; TRBD1 is a possible D gene (6 bases). CDR1 and CDR2 (germline): KGHDR, SFDVKD. This CDR3 spans 17 amino acids. Trimming removed 3 bases at V and 3 bases at J, with 14 bases between. The CDR3 bases are TGTGCCACCAGTGATGCCACAGGGTGGGATGGGGCCAACGTCCTGACTTTC. Encoded protein: CATSDATGWDGANVLTF.

Points on this clonotype: The missing conserved phenylalanine or tryptophan at the end of this CDR3 makes a read error likely. The chain employs TRBV29-1 and TRBJ1-2; D is unclear. The germline gives CDR1 SQVTM, CDR2 ANQGSEA. The CDR3 extends over 10 amino acids. V was shortened by 5 bases and J by 8 bases, with 9 bases between the two germline ends. The CDR3 DNA is TGCAGCGTTTTACGGGAGGGCTACACCCTC. Translation: CSVLREGYTL.

The chain links TRBV25-1 to TRBJ1-2; D might be TRBD1 (5 bases). Germline CDR1 is MGHDK and CDR2 is SYGVNS. Trimming cost V 4 bases and J 1 base, with 19 bases left between them. The CDR3 length is 17 residues. The CDR3 loop is CASSARDIGALNYGYTF. CDR3 nucleotide sequence: TGTGCCAGCAGTGCTAGAGATATTGGGGCCCTTAACTATGGCTACACCTTC.